These 9 T cell receptor beta chains came from one sample sequenced in a study of cytomegalovirus exposure and HLA in healthy donors. With 60 Vbeta and 13 Jbeta primers, the PCR was carried out. Only in-frame clones appear in the TCRdb table, and some are missing; sequencing was by immunoSEQ multiplex PCR. This repertoire shows 150,000 to 200,000 clones, approximately 76% found once; its top ten account for over 1.2%. Sequencing input: PBMCs. These receptors originate from a man in his fifties or sixties in good health and CMV-seronegative.

This clone was counted a few times. The chain combines TRBV6-6 with TRBJ2-1; 8 bases are a match to TRBD2. V trimming: 2 bases; J trimming: 7 bases; junction bases outside the gene matches: 4. Per the germline V gene, CDR1 is MNHNY and CDR2 is SVGAGI (reference sequence). This CDR3 region has 14 residues. In DNA form, the CDR3 reads TGTGCCAGCAGTTACGGGGCGGGGGGAAATGAGCAGTTCTTC. Protein: CASSYGAGGNEQFF.

The rearrangement links TRBV19 to TRBJ1-1; D uncertain. The germline V gene encodes CDR1 LNHDA and CDR2 SQIVND (reference sequence). The CDR3 runs 15 residues. V was pared by 1 base and J by 3 bases, with 12 bases between. The CDR3, as DNA: TGTGCCAGTAGTATAGGACCTAAGGCGGACACTGAAGCTTTCTTT. It is translated as CASSIGPKADTEAFF.

The CDR3 reads CASSSGFTDTQYF. The CDR3 bases are TGCGCCAGCAGCTCCGGGTTCACAGATACGCAGTATTTT. The chain has TRBV5-1 and TRBJ2-3; D uncertain. Germline assignment: CDR1 SGHRS and CDR2 YFSETQ. With 3 bases removed from V and 2 bases from J, the gap between germline ends came to 7 bases. The CDR3 length is 13 residues.

This chain joins TRBV27 and TRBJ2-1, with 7 bases fitting TRBD2. Germline V gives CDR1 MNHEY, CDR2 SMNVEV (reference sequence). There are 19 residues in the CDR3. V lost 1 base and J lost 0; bases outside the gene matches: 12. Here the CDR3 reads CASSLWVGGSTSSYNEQFF. The CDR3 DNA sequence: TGTGCCAGCAGTTTATGGGTTGGCGGGAGCACTAGCTCCTACAATGAGCAGTTCTTC.

The V call is TRBV7-9, the J call TRBJ2-5, with 11 bases aligning to TRBD2. Germline-derived CDR1 and CDR2 are SEHNR and FQNEAQ (reference sequence). This CDR3 is built from 17 residues. The trim removed 5 bases at V and 5 bases at J, leaving 13 bases unmatched. CDR3 in DNA: TGTGCCAGCAGCCTCCGGGGTAGCGGGAGGGCCAAGGAGACCCAGTACTTC. This encodes CASSLRGSGRAKETQYF.

This clone occurred once. The CDR3 bases are TGTGCCACCGGGTCCGAAAACCACTACGAGCAGTACTTC. It is translated as CATGSENHYEQYF. V usage is TRBV10-3 and J usage is TRBJ2-7; D not certain. The CDR3 spans 13 residues. The ends were cut back, 10 bases at V and 3 bases at J, with 16 bases in the middle. CDR1 is ENHRY and CDR2 is SYGVKD in the germline V gene.

This clone has more than one count but fewer than ten. The chain employs TRBV28 and TRBJ2-7; tentatively, D is TRBD2 (6 bases). V dropped 6 bases and J dropped 3 bases, with 15 bases sitting between them. This CDR3 has 14 residues. Looked up from germline, CDR1 is MDHEN and CDR2 is SYDVKM. The CDR3 DNA reads TGTGCCAGCAGCCTTAGACTAGTCGGCTACGAGCAGTACTTC. Its protein product is CASSLRLVGYEQYF.

This chain uses TRBV2 with TRBJ1-5; no definite D call. CDR1 and CDR2 (germline): SNHLY, FYNNEI. With 8 bases removed from V and 5 bases from J, the gap between germline ends came to 10 bases. CDR3 length equals 12 residues. DNA for the CDR3: TGTGCCAGCGCGAGCGGTTATCAGCCCCAGCATTTT. Residues: CASASGYQPQHF.

This clone was seen just once. This chain connects TRBV10-3 to TRBJ2-2; 11 nucleotides agree with TRBD1. Germline V lookup: CDR1 ENHRY, CDR2 SYGVKD. The junction had 14 bases not matched to a gene; V was cut back by 4 bases and J by 7 bases. CDR3 length: 18 amino acids. CDR3 in amino acids: CAISGSHRGQGADGELFF. CDR3 DNA: TGTGCCATCAGTGGGAGCCACAGAGGACAGGGGGCAGACGGGGAGCTGTTTTTT.